These T cell receptor beta chains were read from a single sample in a study of OX40 agonist ivuxolimab in advanced cancers. The assay was immunoSEQ multiplex PCR, and TCRdb's table has in-frame clones only and misses some. The sample lists 90,000 to 100,000 clones; about nine tenths were seen once. Material: CD4+ or CD8+ T cells sorted from blood, obtained in a trial of the OX40 agonist ivuxolimab. All receptors come from an adult with an advanced solid tumor such as melanoma, head and neck, liver or kidney cancer. Each CDR3 is given with its conserved first and last residue. D genes are given only for firm matches. Not all rows give a size; the values are once, few, many and, for expanded clones, a class.

D: TRBD1
size: NA
V: TRBV18
J: TRBJ1-1
CDR3: CASSQGGGNTEAFF
DNA: TGTGCCAGCTCACAAGGGGGCGGAAACACTGAAGCTTTCTTT

D: TRBD2
size: NA
V: TRBV6-5
J: TRBJ2-2
CDR3: CASMSSGNTGELFF
DNA: TGTGCCAGCATGTCTAGCGGAAACACCGGGGAGCTGTTTTTT

D: NA
size: NA
V: TRBV7-9
J: TRBJ1-1
CDR3: CASSYAGGAFF
DNA: TGTGCCAGCAGCTATGCAGGTGGAGCTTTCTTT

D: NA
size: NA
V: TRBV19
J: TRBJ1-5
CDR3: CASSMRPDYQPQHF
DNA: TGTGCCAGTAGTATGAGGCCAGATTATCAGCCCCAGCATTTT

D: NA
size: NA
V: TRBV23-1
J: TRBJ2-4
CDR3: CASSQSGRGMDIQYF
DNA: TGCGCCAGCAGTCAATCAGGACGGGGAATGGACATTCAGTACTTC

D: NA
size: NA
V: TRBV2
J: TRBJ1-1
CDR3: CASKEGSYTEAFF
DNA: TGTGCCAGCAAGGAGGGGTCCTACACTGAAGCTTTCTTT

D: TRBD2
size: NA
V: TRBV7-9
J: TRBJ2-3
CDR3: CASSSGLAGGTNTQYF
DNA: TGTGCCAGCAGCTCGGGACTAGCGGGAGGCACAAATACGCAGTATTTT

D: NA
size: NA
V: TRBV28
J: TRBJ1-5
CDR3: CASTFTRGRQPQHF
DNA: TGTGCCAGCACCTTCACCAGGGGTCGCCAGCCCCAGCATTTT

D: TRBD2
size: NA
V: TRBV10-3
J: TRBJ2-5
CDR3: CAISLAGSVETQYF
DNA: TGTGCCATCAGCCTAGCGGGAAGCGTCGAGACCCAGTACTTC

D: NA
size: NA
V: TRBV4-3
J: TRBJ1-2
CDR3: CASSQDKGTYGYTF
DNA: TGCGCCAGCAGCCAAGATAAAGGTACCTATGGCTACACCTTC

D: NA
size: NA
V: TRBV4-2
J: TRBJ2-7
CDR3: CASSQETTSYEQYF
DNA: TGTGCCAGCAGCCAGGAGACTACCTCCTACGAGCAGTACTTC

D: TRBD1
size: NA
V: TRBV28
J: TRBJ1-6
CDR3: CASSPGTAKYNSPLHF
DNA: TGTGCCAGCAGCCCGGGGACAGCTAAATATAATTCACCCCTCCACTTT

D: NA
size: NA
V: TRBV7-2
J: TRBJ1-1
CDR3: CASRSGPSNTEAFF
DNA: TGTGCCAGCAGATCGGGGCCGTCGAACACTGAAGCTTTCTTT

D: TRBD1
size: once
V: TRBV19
J: TRBJ1-4
CDR3: CASSTLQGATNEKLFF
DNA: TGTGCCAGTAGTACACTTCAGGGGGCGACTAATGAAAAACTGTTTTTT

D: TRBD1
size: NA
V: TRBV19
J: TRBJ1-1
CDR3: CASSPGVGQGLPEAFF
DNA: TGTGCCAGTAGTCCCGGCGTGGGACAGGGCCTACCCGAAGCTTTCTTT

D: NA
size: NA
V: TRBV6-5
J: TRBJ2-7
CDR3: CASSYSILGYEQYF
DNA: TGTGCCAGCAGTTACTCGATACTAGGGTACGAGCAGTACTTC

D: NA
size: once
V: TRBV28
J: TRBJ1-5
CDR3: CAGQGMGQPQHF
DNA: TGTGCCGGGCAGGGGATGGGTCAGCCCCAGCATTTT

D: TRBD1
size: NA
V: TRBV7-2
J: TRBJ2-1
CDR3: CASSPRGQGSYNEQFF
DNA: TGTGCCAGCAGCCCGCGTGGACAGGGCTCCTACAATGAGCAGTTCTTC

D: NA
size: NA
V: TRBV19
J: TRBJ1-5
CDR3: CASSLGASNQPQHF
DNA: TGTGCCAGTAGTTTGGGGGCCTCAAATCAGCCCCAGCATTTT

D: NA
size: NA
V: TRBV11-3
J: TRBJ2-1
CDR3: CASSLSRSSYNEQFF
DNA: TGTGCCAGCAGCTTGAGCAGGAGCTCCTACAATGAGCAGTTCTTC

D: TRBD2
size: NA
V: TRBV28
J: TRBJ2-7
CDR3: CASSLSGSSGEQYF
DNA: TGTGCCAGCAGTTTAAGCGGGAGTTCGGGCGAGCAGTACTTC

D: NA
size: NA
V: TRBV7-9
J: TRBJ2-2
CDR3: CASTLGVGAGELFF
DNA: TGTGCCAGCACCCTGGGGGTCGGTGCCGGGGAGCTGTTTTTT